A single T cell receptor beta chain is shown here with its context. This sample is drawn from a study of T cell clones after liver transplantation. V gave up 2 bases and J gave up 4 bases, with 9 bases separating them. CDR1 and CDR2 from the germline V gene are KGHSH and LQKENI. There are 14 residues in the CDR3. Sequencing was performed with immunoSEQ multiplex PCR; in TCRdb, only in-frame clones are kept and a portion is missing. This sample has 70,000 to 85,000 clones; under 90% occur once, and the top ten carry about 0.64%. The input for sequencing was CD4+ T cells from blood, taken before liver transplant. The source of this sequence is a human donor who received a liver transplant. The chain employs TRBV18 and TRBJ2-1, with D possibly matching TRBD1 (5 bases). The CDR3 loop reads CASSPFDRYNEQFF. In DNA form, the CDR3 reads TGTGCCAGCTCACCATTTGACAGATACAATGAGCAGTTCTTC.